The 2 T cell receptor beta chains below all came from one sample that was sequenced in a study of cytomegalovirus exposure and HLA in healthy donors. Data came from immunoSEQ multiplex PCR; TCRdb stores just in-frame clones and leaves some out. The repertoire has tens of thousands of clones, approximately 91% of them found once; the top ten carry around 2.1%. The specimen was PBMCs. The receptors were sampled from a man aged 30-40 years in good health and CMV-seronegative.

This rearrangement joins TRBV7-9 to TRBJ1-6; 7 bases match TRBD1. This CDR3 region has 15 residues. V shed 2 bases, J shed 7 bases, and the junction held 5 bases outside the gene matches. The germline V gene encodes CDR1 SEHNR and CDR2 FQNEAQ (reference sequence). The CDR3 DNA reads as TGTGCCAGCAGCTTAAGGGGGCAGGACAATTCACCCCTCCACTTT. Translated: CASSLRGQDNSPLHF.

The sample holds one count of this clone. The chain combines TRBV5-4 with TRBJ2-7, with 10 bases lining up with TRBD2. This CDR3 has 14 amino acids. Unmatched junction bases numbered 4, after V lost 4 bases and J lost 3 bases. Germline CDR1 and CDR2: SGHNT and YYREEE (reference sequence). This CDR3 reads CASSPSGGDYEQYF. In DNA form, the CDR3 reads TGTGCCAGCAGCCCCAGCGGGGGGGACTACGAGCAGTACTTC.